One TCR beta chain is described in this entry. This sample is part of a study of control samples from healthy donors and cancer patients. Using immunoSEQ multiplex PCR, the repertoire was profiled, and TCRdb retains in-frame clones only, with some absent. The table shows fewer than 150,000 clones, with around 90% occurring only once. J lost 7 bases, V lost 0 bases, and 0 bases had no gene match. The length of the CDR3 is 13 residues. CDR1 and CDR2 (germline): SGHAT, FQDESV (reference sequence). The sequenced sample consisted of blood. The receptor was derived from a man aged 18 to 30 in good health. V and J are TRBV11-1 and TRBJ2-1; 7 nucleotides match TRBD2. CDR3 region: CASSLAGRNEQFF. The CDR3 DNA sequence: TGTGCCAGCAGCTTAGCCGGGAGGAATGAGCAGTTCTTC.